This section outlines one T cell receptor (beta chain) sequence together with its context. The CDR3 runs 16 residues. Germline CDR1 DFQATT, CDR2 SNEGSKA (reference sequence). V was pared by 0 bases and J by 2 bases, with 6 bases of the junction left unmatched. These data come from a study of Graves' ophthalmopathy and Graves' hyperthyroidism. RNA transcripts provided the template for amplifying TCR beta CDR3 regions. RT-PCR with HTBI primers came first, then second-round multiplex PCR. TCRdb re-called the multiplex PCR reads through MiXCR, storing one row per CDR3 protein. Among 900,000 to 1,200,000 distinct CDR3 sequences listed, 36% were seen once.

What was sequenced was peripheral blood or thyroid tissue (not recorded which). This TCR was sampled from an adult man with Graves' hyperthyroidism. The V and J genes are TRBV20-1 and TRBJ1-5; 8 bases agree with TRBD1. The CDR3 here is CSARDIAGQGNQPQHF. The CDR3 coding sequence is TGCAGTGCTAGAGATATAGCGGGACAGGGCAATCAGCCCCAGCATTTT.